This TCR beta chain came from a study of glioma-infiltrating T cells after dendritic cell vaccination (dated by TCRdb to the mid-2010s). Background on the whole study: The cohort included 15 or so glioblastoma patients drawn from Phase I and II dendritic cell vaccination trials, of whom 9 were newly diagnosed and 6 had recurrent disease. Between the early 2000s and the early 2010s, patients were given autologous tumor lysate-pulsed dendritic cell vaccination. The vaccine was prepared from monocyte-derived dendritic cells that were cultured for approximately seven days with IL-4 and GM-CSF and then pulsed overnight with autologous tumor lysate. Patients received three intradermal dendritic cell vaccine injections at biweekly intervals in the arm below the axilla. Deep sequencing of TCR beta CDR3 regions was used to quantify tumor-infiltrating lymphocyte content and compare tumor and blood repertoires in dendritic cell-vaccinated glioblastoma patients. TCR sequencing metrics, including TIL content and tumor-blood repertoire overlap, were correlated with survival after dendritic cell vaccination. Overall study results and their limits: The TCR overlap response model with three groups was called speculative and said to need prospective validation. After dendritic cell vaccination, a higher estimated pretreatment TIL content predicted longer time to progression and longer overall survival. TCR clonality showed no direct relationship with survival, which suggests that a diverse polyclonal response may matter. The cohort was small and heterogeneous, with few patients having full blood and tumor sets and even fewer initial-recurrent tumor pairs.

About this clone: What this receptor recognizes is not known. Qualities for individual bases were not recorded, and no much larger clone is one base off.

Patients were selected for having adequate residual fresh-frozen tumor tissue and more than two years of available survival data. Although molecular status otherwise differed among the glioblastoma patients, no patient had an isocitrate dehydrogenase mutation. PBMC were collected before vaccination, two weeks after the third vaccination, and at tumor progression when it occurred. The Qiagen DNeasy Blood extraction Kit was used to extract genomic DNA. Using the immunoSEQ assay, TCRB CDR3 regions were amplified from roughly 1.9 micrograms of genomic DNA, or from all available DNA when less than that was on hand. The multiplex PCR employed 60 forward primers targeting TCR V beta segments and 13 reverse primers targeting J beta segments. To estimate reads per starting template, synthetic control templates were spiked into each sample at limiting dilution. Sequencing produced 87 bp reads on the Illumina HiSeq System. Per the source publication's procedure: To remove PCR and sequencing errors, closely related sequences were merged with a nearest neighbor algorithm. TCR overlap was measured as the percentage of unique tumor TCR beta sequences also present in the same patient's peripheral blood. TCRdb re-hosts the immuneACCESS table, in-frame sequences only. Its copies lack some clones; in the studies checked, an unresolved V gene accounts for under half of them, and the cause for the rest is not known. The V and J calls and clone size come from that table; D and trimming were worked out from the DNA. The sample includes roughly 41,000 clones, with approximately 84% observed a single time. The top ten hold over 6.5% of the sample.

CDR1 and CDR2 were assigned from the germline V gene as MGHRA and YSYEKL. V has 2 bases trimmed and J has 1 base trimmed; junction bases matching no gene number 11. The CDR3 measures 18 amino acids from cysteine to phenylalanine. Here the CDR3 DNA is all that survives: 54 bases in frame from base 1. The sequence was obtained from a human donor with glioblastoma. The rearranged segments are TRBV4-1 and TRBJ2-3, and TRBD1 aligns with 8 junction nucleotides. Source: blood, taken before dendritic cell vaccination. The CDR3 here reads CASSQRGYDRGRTDTQYF. The DNA sequence is TGCGCCAGCAGCCAACGAGGCTACGACAGGGGACGCACAGATACGCAGTATTTT.